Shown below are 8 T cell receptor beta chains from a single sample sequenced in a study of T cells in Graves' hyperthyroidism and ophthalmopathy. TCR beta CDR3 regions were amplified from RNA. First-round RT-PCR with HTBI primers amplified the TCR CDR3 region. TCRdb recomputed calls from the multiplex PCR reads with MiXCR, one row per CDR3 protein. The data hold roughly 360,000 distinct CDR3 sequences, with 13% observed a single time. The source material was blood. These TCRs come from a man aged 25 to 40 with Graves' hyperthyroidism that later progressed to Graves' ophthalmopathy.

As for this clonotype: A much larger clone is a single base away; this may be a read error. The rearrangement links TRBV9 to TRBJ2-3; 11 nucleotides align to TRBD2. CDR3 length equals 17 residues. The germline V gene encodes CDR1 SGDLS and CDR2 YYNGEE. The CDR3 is CASSVATLAGGTYTQYF. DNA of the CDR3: TGTGCCAGCAGCGTAGCTACGCTAGCGGGGGGCACATATACGCAGTATTTT.

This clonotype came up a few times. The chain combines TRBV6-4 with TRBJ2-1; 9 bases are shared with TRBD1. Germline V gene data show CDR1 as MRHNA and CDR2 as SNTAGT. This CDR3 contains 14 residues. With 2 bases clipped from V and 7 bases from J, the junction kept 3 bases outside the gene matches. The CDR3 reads CASSDGTGRNEQFF. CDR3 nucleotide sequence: TGTGCCAGCAGTGACGGGACAGGGAGGAATGAGCAGTTCTTC.

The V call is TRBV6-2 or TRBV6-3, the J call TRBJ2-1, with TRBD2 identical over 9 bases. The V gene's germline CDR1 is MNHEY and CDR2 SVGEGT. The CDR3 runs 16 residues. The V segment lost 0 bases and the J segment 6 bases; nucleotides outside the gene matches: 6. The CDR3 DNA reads TGTGCCAGCAGTTACTCCGCGGGGGGGCCGGTCAATGAGCAGTTCTTC. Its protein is CASSYSAGGPVNEQFF.

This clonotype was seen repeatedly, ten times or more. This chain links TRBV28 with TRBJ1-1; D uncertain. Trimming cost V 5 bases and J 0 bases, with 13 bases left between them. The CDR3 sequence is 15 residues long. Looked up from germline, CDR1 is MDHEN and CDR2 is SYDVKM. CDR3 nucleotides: TGTGCCAGCAGTGCCCCGGGATTCATGAACACTGAAGCTTTCTTT. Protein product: CASSAPGFMNTEAFF.

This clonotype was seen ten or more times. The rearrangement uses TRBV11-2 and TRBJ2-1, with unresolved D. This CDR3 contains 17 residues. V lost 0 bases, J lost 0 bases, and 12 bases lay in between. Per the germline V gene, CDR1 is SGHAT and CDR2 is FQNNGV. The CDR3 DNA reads TGTGCCAGCAGCTTAGAGGCTCCTAGAAGCTCCTACAATGAGCAGTTCTTC. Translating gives CASSLEAPRSSYNEQFF. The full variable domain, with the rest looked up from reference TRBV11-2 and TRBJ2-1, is EAGVAQSPRYKIIEKRQSVAFWCNPISGHATLYWYQQILGQGPKLLIQFQNNGVVDDSQLPKDRFSAERLKGVDSTLKIQPAKLEDSAVYLCASSLEAPRSSYNEQFFGPGTRLTVL.

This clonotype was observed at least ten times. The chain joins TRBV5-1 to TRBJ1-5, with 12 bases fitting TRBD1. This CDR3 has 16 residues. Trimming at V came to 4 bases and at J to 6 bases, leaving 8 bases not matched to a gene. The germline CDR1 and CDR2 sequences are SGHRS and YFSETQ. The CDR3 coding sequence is TGCGCCAGCAGCCCTGGTGGGACAGGGGGCGGTCAGCCCCAGCATTTT. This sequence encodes CASSPGGTGGGQPQHF.

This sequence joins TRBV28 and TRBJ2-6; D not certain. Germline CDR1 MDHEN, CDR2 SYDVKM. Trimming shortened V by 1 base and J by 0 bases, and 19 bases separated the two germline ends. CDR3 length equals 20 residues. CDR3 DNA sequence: TGTGCCAGCAGTTTATTGATTCCGGCTATGATTTCCTCTGGGGCCAACGTCCTGACTTTC. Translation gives CASSLLIPAMISSGANVLTF.

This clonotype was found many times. The CDR3 loop is CASSLKYNQPQHF. The CDR3 DNA reads as TGTGCCAGCAGTTTGAAGTACAATCAGCCCCAGCATTTT. The chain is built from TRBV27 and TRBJ1-5; D gene unclear. Trimming cost V 3 bases and J 3 bases, with 6 bases left between them. The CDR3 runs to 13 residues. Germline V gene lookup returns CDR1 MNHEY and CDR2 SMNVEV (reference sequence).